The TCR beta chain described here comes from a study of CD8 T cells in ankylosing spondylitis. CDR1 is LGHNA, CDR2 YSLEER, per germline. Trimming left V 1 base short and J 0 bases short, with 9 bases between. CDR3 length equals 15 residues. Molecular-barcoded quantitative 5'-RACE produced these TCR beta libraries. MiXCR was run by TCRdb on the 5' RACE reads, yielding one entry per CDR3 protein. The data show around 490,000 distinct CDR3 sequences, about 5% seen once. Findings of the study overall: Reported data indicate significant enrichment of disease-linked clones within matched ankylosing spondylitis synovial fluid. Researchers report that disease-linked clones proved CD8+ and relatively rare in peripheral blood. Reports of some motif variants in reactive arthritis synovial fluid and blood predate this one. A TCR beta motif of fewer than ten highly homologous variants seemed to mark ankylosing spondylitis blood.

This clonotype has a count of ten or more. As yet, its antigen is unknown. The clonotype was recovered from a male donor with ankylosing spondylitis. The sample was blood, either unsorted or a sorted T cell fraction (not recorded which). V and J are TRBV4-3 and TRBJ1-1; D not resolved. CDR3: CASSQAAGMNTEAFF. The DNA of the CDR3 is TGCGCCAGCAGCCAAGCTGCGGGGATGAACACTGAAGCTTTCTTT.